The T cell receptor beta chain under discussion was sequenced for a study of TIL therapy for anti-PD-1-resistant metastatic lung cancer. Background on the study: Half of patients were current or former smokers.

Sequencing used immunoSEQ v3. Produced via immunoSEQ multiplex PCR; TCRdb's table is partial and in-frame only. The table lists about 60,000 clones, about 69% of them singletons. As to time point: pre-treatment sample, taken before nivolumab and TIL therapy. Enrollment ran from late 2017 to early 2020. Per the germline V gene, CDR1 is SGHRS and CDR2 is YFSETQ. CDR3 length: 12 residues. Trimming pared 0 bases from V and 10 bases from J, leaving 10 bases between. The starting material was blood, obtained at baseline. The J gene is TRBJ1-1, the V gene TRBV5-1, with no clear D. The TCR was taken from a person between 25 and 79 years old with non-small cell lung cancer. The DNA of the CDR3 is TGCGCCAGCAGCTTGGTCCTGCGGGGAGCTTTCTTT. Its translation is CASSLVLRGAFF.